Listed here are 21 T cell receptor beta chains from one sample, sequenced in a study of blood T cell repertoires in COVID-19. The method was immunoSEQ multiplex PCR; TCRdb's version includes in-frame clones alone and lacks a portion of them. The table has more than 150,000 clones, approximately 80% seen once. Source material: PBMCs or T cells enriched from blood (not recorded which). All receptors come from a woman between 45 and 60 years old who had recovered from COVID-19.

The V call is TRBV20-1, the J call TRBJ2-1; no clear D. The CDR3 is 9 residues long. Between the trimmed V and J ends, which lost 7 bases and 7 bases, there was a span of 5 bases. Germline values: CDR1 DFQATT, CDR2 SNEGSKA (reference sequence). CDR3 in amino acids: CSVGNEQFF. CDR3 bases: TGCAGTGTCGGGAATGAGCAGTTCTTC.

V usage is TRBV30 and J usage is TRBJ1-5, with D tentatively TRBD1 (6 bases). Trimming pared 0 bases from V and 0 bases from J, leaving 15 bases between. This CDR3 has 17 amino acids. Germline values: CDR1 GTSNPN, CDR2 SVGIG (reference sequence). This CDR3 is CAWSVGWDIYSNQPQHF. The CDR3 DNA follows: TGTGCCTGGAGTGTGGGATGGGACATCTATAGCAATCAGCCCCAGCATTTT.

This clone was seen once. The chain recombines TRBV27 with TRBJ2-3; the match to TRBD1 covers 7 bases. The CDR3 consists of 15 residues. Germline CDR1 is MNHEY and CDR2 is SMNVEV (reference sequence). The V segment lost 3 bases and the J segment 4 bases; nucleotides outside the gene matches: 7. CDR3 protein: CASSFKGASPDTQYF. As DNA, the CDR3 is TGTGCCAGCAGTTTTAAGGGGGCCTCCCCAGATACGCAGTATTTT.

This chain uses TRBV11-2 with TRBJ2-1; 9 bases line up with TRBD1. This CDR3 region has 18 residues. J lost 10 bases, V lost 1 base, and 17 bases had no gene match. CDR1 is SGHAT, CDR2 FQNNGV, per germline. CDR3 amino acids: CASSLVGLGQGARDEQFF. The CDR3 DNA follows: TGTGCCAGCAGCTTAGTCGGTTTGGGACAGGGCGCAAGGGACGAGCAGTTCTTC. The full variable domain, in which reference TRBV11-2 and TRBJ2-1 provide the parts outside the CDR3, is EAGVAQSPRYKIIEKRQSVAFWCNPISGHATLYWYQQILGQGPKLLIQFQNNGVVDDSQLPKDRFSAERLKGVDSTLKIQPAKLEDSAVYLCASSLVGLGQGARDEQFFGPGTRLTVL.

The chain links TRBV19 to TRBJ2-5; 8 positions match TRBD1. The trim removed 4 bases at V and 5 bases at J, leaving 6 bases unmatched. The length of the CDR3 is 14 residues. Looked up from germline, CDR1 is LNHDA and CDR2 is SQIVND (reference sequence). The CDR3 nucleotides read TGTGCCAGTAGTACCAGACAGGGGACGGAGACCCAGTACTTC. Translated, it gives CASSTRQGTETQYF.

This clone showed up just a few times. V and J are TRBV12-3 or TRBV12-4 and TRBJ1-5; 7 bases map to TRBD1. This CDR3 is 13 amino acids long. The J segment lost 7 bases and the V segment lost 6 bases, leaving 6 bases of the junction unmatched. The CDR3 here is CASSAAGGQPQHF. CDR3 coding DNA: TGTGCCAGCAGCGCAGCAGGGGGGCAGCCCCAGCATTTT.

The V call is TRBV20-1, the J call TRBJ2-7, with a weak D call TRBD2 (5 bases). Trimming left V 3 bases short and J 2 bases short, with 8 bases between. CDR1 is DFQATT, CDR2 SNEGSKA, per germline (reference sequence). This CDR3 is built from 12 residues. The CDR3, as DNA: TGCAGTGCTAGTCTAGCTCCCTACGAGCAGTACTTC. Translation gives CSASLAPYEQYF.

The CDR3 is CASSLGGGTGPQKLFF. CDR3 DNA: TGTGCCAGCAGCTTGGGGGGCGGGACAGGCCCCCAAAAACTGTTTTTT. This chain links TRBV5-5 with TRBJ1-4; the match to TRBD1 covers 8 bases. The CDR3 spans 16 residues. After removal of 0 bases from V and 9 bases from J, the junction contained 10 bases not matched to a gene. Germline CDR1 reads SGHKS; CDR2 reads YYEKEE (reference sequence). The variable domain in full, with the rest retrieved from reference TRBV5-5 and TRBJ1-4, is DAGVTQSPTHLIKTRGQQVTLRCSPISGHKSVSWYQQVLGQGPQFIFQYYEKEERGRGNFPDRFSARQFPNYSSELNVNALLLGDSALYLCASSLGGGTGPQKLFFGSGTQLSVL.

CDR3: CAISEQGAQETQYF. The CDR3 bases are TGTGCCATCAGTGAACAGGGGGCCCAAGAGACCCAGTACTTC. The rearrangement uses TRBV10-3 and TRBJ2-5; 9 nucleotides line up with TRBD1. The germline CDR1 and CDR2 sequences are ENHRY and SYGVKD. The junction had 0 bases not matched to a gene; V was cut back by 3 bases and J by 1 base. The CDR3 is 14 amino acids.

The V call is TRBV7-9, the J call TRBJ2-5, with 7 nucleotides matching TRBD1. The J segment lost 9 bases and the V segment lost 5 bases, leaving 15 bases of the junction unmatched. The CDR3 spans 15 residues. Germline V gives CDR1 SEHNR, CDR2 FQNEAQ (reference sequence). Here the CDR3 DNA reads TGTGCCAGCAGCCAGAACCTCGGACAGGCGGTGGCCCAGTACTTC. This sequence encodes CASSQNLGQAVAQYF.

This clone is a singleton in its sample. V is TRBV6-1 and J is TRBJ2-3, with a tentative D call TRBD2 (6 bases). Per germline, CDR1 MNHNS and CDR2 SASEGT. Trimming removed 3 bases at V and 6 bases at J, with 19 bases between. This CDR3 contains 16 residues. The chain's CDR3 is CASSEGLGGAGDTQYF. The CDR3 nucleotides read TGTGCCAGCAGTGAGGGACTTGGAGGGGCCGGTGATACGCAGTATTTT.

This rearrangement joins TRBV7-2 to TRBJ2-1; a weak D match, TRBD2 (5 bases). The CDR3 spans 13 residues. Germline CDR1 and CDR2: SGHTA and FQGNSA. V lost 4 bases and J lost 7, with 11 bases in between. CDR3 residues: CASSYSGVNEQFF. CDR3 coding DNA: TGTGCCAGCAGCTACAGCGGAGTGAATGAGCAGTTCTTC.

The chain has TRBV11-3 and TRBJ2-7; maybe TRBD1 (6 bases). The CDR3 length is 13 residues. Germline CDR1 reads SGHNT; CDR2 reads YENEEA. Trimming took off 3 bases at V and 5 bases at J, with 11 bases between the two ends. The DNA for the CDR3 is TGTGCCAGCAGCTTTGGCAGGGGAGACGAGCAGTACTTC. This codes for CASSFGRGDEQYF.

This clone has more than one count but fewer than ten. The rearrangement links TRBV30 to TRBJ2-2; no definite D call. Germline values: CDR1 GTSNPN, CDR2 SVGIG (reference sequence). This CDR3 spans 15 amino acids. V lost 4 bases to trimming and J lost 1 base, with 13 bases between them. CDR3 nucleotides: TGTGCCTGGACGGGTCAGATGGGGAACACCGGGGAGCTGTTTTTT. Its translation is CAWTGQMGNTGELFF. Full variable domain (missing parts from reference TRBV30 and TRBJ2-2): SQTIHQWPATLVQPVGSPLSLECTVEGTSNPNLYWYRQAAGRGLQLLFYSVGIGQISSEVPQNLSASRPQDRQFILSSKKLLLSDSGFYLCAWTGQMGNTGELFFGEGSRLTVL.

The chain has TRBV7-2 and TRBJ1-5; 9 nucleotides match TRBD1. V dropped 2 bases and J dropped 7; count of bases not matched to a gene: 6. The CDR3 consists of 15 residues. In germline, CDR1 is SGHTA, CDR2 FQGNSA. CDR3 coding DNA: TGTGCCAGCAGCTTATCCACAGGGGGCCGACAGCCCCAGCATTTT. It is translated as CASSLSTGGRQPQHF.

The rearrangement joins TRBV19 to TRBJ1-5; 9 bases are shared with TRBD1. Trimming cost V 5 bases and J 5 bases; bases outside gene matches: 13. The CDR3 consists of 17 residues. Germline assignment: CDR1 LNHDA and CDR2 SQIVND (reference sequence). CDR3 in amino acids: CASSSLGTGIGYQPQHF. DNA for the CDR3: TGTGCCAGTAGTTCGCTCGGGACAGGGATCGGGTATCAGCCCCAGCATTTT.

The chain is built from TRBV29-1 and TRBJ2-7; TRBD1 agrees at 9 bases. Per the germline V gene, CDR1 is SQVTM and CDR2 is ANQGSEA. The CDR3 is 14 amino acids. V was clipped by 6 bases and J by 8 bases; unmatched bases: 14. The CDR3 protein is CSVGTRTGDGKQYF. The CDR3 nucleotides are TGCAGCGTCGGTACCAGGACAGGGGATGGGAAGCAGTACTTC.

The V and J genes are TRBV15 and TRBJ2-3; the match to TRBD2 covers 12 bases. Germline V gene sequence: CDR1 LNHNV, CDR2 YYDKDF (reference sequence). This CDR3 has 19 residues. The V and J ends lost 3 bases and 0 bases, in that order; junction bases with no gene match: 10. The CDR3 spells CATSSGGLAGYYSTDTQYF. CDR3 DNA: TGTGCCACCAGCAGTGGGGGACTAGCGGGTTACTATAGCACAGATACGCAGTATTTT.

The CDR3: CASSPQGGEGYGYTF. The CDR3 DNA sequence: TGTGCCAGCAGTCCACAGGGGGGAGAGGGATATGGCTACACCTTC. The chain links TRBV6-5 to TRBJ1-2; 8 bases match TRBD1. Germline V gene sequence: CDR1 MNHEY, CDR2 SVGAGI. V was pared by 5 bases and J by 5 bases, with 10 bases of the junction left unmatched. CDR3 size: 15 residues.

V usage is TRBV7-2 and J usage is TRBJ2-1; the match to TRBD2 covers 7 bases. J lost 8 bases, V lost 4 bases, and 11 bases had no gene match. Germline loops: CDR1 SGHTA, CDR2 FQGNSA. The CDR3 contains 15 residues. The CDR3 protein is CASSSVRDYMDEQFF. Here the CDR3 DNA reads TGTGCCAGCAGCTCCGTCCGGGACTACATGGATGAGCAGTTCTTC.

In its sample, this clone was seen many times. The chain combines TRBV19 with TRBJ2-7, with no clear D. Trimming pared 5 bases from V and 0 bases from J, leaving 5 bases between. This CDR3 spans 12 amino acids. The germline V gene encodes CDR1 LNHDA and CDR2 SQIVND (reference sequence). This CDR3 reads CASSPSSYEQYF. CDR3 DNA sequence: TGTGCCAGTAGTCCGAGCTCCTACGAGCAGTACTTC. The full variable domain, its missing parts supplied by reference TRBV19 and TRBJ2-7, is DGGITQSPKYLFRKEGQNVTLSCEQNLNHDAMYWYRQDPGQGLRLIYYSQIVNDFQKGDIAEGYSVSREKKESFPLTVTSAQKNPTAFYLCASSPSSYEQYFGPGTRLTVT.